Listed here is a single T cell receptor (beta chain). This clone's antigen is unknown. No per-base quality is available; no much larger clone lies one base away. Using the deep immunoSEQ assay, TCR CDR3 regions were amplified from genomic DNA by multiplex PCR. For each cell subset, the extracted genomic DNA was distributed evenly across all wells of several immunoSEQ 96-well plates, and each plate served as one replicate. For sorted subsets, about 200 ng genomic DNA, equal to tens of thousands of T cell genomes, was loaded into each replicate PCR. The purified libraries were quantified using a Qubit 3.0 fluorometer, sized with a Bioanalyzer 2100, and then quantified again using the KAPA Library Quantification kit. Every immunoSEQ 96-well plate was sequenced on a separate single-read 150-cycle Illumina NextSeq 550 flow cell. On the study's bioinformatics: Because the immunoSEQ output held only junctional sequences and lacked quality scores, the filtering could not match the filtering applied to full-length reads. Sequences were annotated with PyIR, a Python wrapper for IgBLAST v1.9, and V/J genes and CDR3 were assigned using IMGT germline references. Reads with weak V/J assignments (E-value above 1e-6), missing CDR3, stop codons, out-of-frame junctions, or ambiguous translated residues were removed. V3J clonotypes were defined by identical inferred V gene, J gene, and CDR3 amino acid sequence. To compute the percentage overlap between repertoires, the number of shared unique clonotypes was divided by the size of the smaller repertoire. Repertoire richness was assessed with RTK rarefaction, the Chao1 estimator, and Recon v2.1 estimates of unobserved clonotypes. For all TCRbeta clonotypes obtained by the gDNA method from several donors, generation probabilities were computed with OLGA. TCRdb retrieved this table from immuneACCESS and kept in-frame rearrangements only. Not all clones are present; in checked studies, unresolved V genes account for under half, and no reason is known for the remainder. D and trimming come from the DNA, and the V and J calls and clone size come from that table. In all, the sample holds fewer than 2.5 million clones, and over 85% of those were seen once. The ten largest clones capture about 0.39% of the sample.

The source of the sample is a study of shared clonotypes between healthy human individuals (dated by TCRdb to the early 2020s). For context, the study as a whole: Three men and a couple of women, aged 18 to 49 years, made up the cohort. For each donor, CD4 naive and CD4 memory were each given three plates, CD8 naive was given two plates, and CD8 memory was given one plate. Blood TCR repertoires of about five healthy adults were deeply sequenced to estimate repertoire size and the extent of clonotype sharing between individuals. Different laboratories and diverse techniques were used to prepare libraries and sequence TCR repertoires, to increase sequencing depth and limit assay-specific biases. Between about 0.9 and 9 billion PBMCs per donor were obtained by leukapheresis.

The CDR3 spans 15 residues, from the cysteine through the phenylalanine. Only the CDR3 part of the read is kept: 45 bases, read in frame from the first base. V is cut by 2 bases and J by 5 bases, and the space between the germline ends is 18 bases. CDR1 SQVTM and CDR2 ANQGSEA are derived from the germline V gene. Donors were healthy HIV-negative adults with no recently reported acute infections or vaccinations. Every donor was a Caucasian adult living in Nashville, Tennessee, USA. CD4+ T cells were enriched by magnetic negative selection; naive cells were then positively selected on CD45RA, and the negative fraction formed the memory subset. Blood was obtained by leukapheresis, after which PBMCs were separated by Ficoll-Histopaque density gradient centrifugation and cryopreserved in liquid nitrogen vapor phase. Purity and quantity of every magnetically sorted T cell population were checked by analytical flow cytometry. Genomic DNA was isolated from each sorted fraction and quantified by UV absorbance on a Nanodrop 2000c.

General conclusions and limits of the study: Incomplete sequencing was indicated by rarefaction of sorted-subset datasets, despite the large sequencing depth. Estimated clonotype richness was generally larger for naive than for memory subsets. Sampling was limited to blood, and TCR repertoires in tissue likely differ from TCR repertoires in blood. Compared with non-shared clonotypes, the clonotypes found in all four sorted-subset donors had higher generation probabilities. Sharing across a handful of donors was observed for roughly 5.4% of naive CD4, over 3% of naive CD8, 2.3% of memory CD4, and around 0.4% of memory CD8 clonotypes. Based on pairwise subsampling, the degree of clonotype sharing among donors was expected to be affected by sequencing depth. The genetic and exposure-history diversity represented was limited by the small number of donors.

The sequence was collected from a man between 18 and 35 years old in good health. Some clones in this sample may be carry-over from other donors' samples. The rearranged chain carries TRBV29-1 and TRBJ2-5; the D gene is possibly TRBD1 or TRBD2, with 5 bases matching each. The sample was naive CD4+ T cells from PBMCs. Sample cell subset or site, as interpreted from the label and publication: CD45RA+ positively selected. The CDR3 reads as follows: CSVENGTMDAETQYF. The sequence in DNA is TGCAGCGTTGAAAATGGGACCATGGATGCGGAGACCCAGTACTTC. Full variable domain (CDR3 extended with the reference TRBV29-1 and TRBJ2-5 proteins): SAVISQKPSRDICQRGTSLTIQCQVDSQVTMMFWYRQQPGQSLTLIATANQGSEATYESGFVIDKFPISRPNLTFSTLTVSNMSPEDSSIYLCSVENGTMDAETQYFGPGTRLLVL.